This T cell receptor (beta chain) is from a study of T cells after posttransplantation cyclophosphamide. Worth noting for this clone: The antigen remains undetermined.

A marrow graft followed busulfan-fludarabine conditioning, with cyclophosphamide on days +3 and +4. Study conclusions and caveats: Recipient CMV seropositivity and CMV reactivation strongly tracked TRB clonality. Later blood repertoires were often dominated by clones from the donor CD8+ memory compartment. Blood and skin or GI T cell repertoires showed limited TRB overlap.

V was clipped by 7 bases and J by 9 bases; unmatched bases: 18. Germline lookup yields CDR1 SNHLY and CDR2 FYNNEI. The CDR3 is 16 amino acids. TCRdb's table, derived via immunoSEQ multiplex PCR, lists solely in-frame clones and lacks some. The profile shows approximately 5,100 clones, 80% of them singletons. The origin of this receptor is a male patient between 50 and 60 years old who received an allogeneic stem cell transplant from a related donor and was CMV-positive. Among the T cells, some may be from the graft donor. The specimen comprised PBMCs, sampled after allogeneic stem cell transplant with posttransplant cyclophosphamide. J is TRBJ1-1 and V is TRBV2; the match to TRBD1 covers 9 bases. In DNA form, the CDR3 reads TGTGCCAGCAACCCTTCTTGGGGGACAGGGCCTGTACAAGCTTTCTTT. Encoded protein: CASNPSWGTGPVQAFF.